This note documents a single TCR beta chain sequence. The data were obtained in a study of blood T cell repertoires in COVID-19. About the study: COVID-19 samples, acute and convalescent, were from the United States, Italy and Spain.

Trimming shortened V by 4 bases and J by 6 bases, and 13 bases separated the two germline ends. Germline V gives CDR1 WNHNN, CDR2 SYGVQD (reference sequence). This CDR3 is 14 amino acids long. Clones were sequenced by immunoSEQ multiplex PCR, and TCRdb holds only the in-frame ones, with some missing. The sample shows around 150,000 clones, roughly 90% of them seen only once. The rearrangement links TRBV10-1 to TRBJ1-5; tentative D call: TRBD1 (6 bases). Input material: peripheral blood. The receptor was derived from a woman in her sixties who had recovered from COVID-19. This chain's CDR3 is CASSAGGPGQPQHF. For the CDR3, the DNA is TGCGCCAGCAGTGCCGGGGGGCCCGGTCAGCCCCAGCATTTT.